The 10 T cell receptor beta chains presented below share a single source sample, sequenced in a study of tumor-infiltrating lymphocytes in primary liver carcinoma. Between roughly 20 and 30 mg of unsorted bulk tissue served as the source from which RNA and DNA were co-extracted. With a constant-region primer, TCR beta cDNA was made from approximately 450 ng of total RNA. Employing slightly modified ARM-PCR, three nested multiplex PCR rounds were run, and these gave rise to the TCR beta libraries. For approximately 9 cycles apiece, the opening two PCR rounds ran with TRBV1-TRBV30 forward primers and a C-beta reverse primer. TCRdb re-called the multiplex PCR reads through MiXCR, storing one row per CDR3 protein. The data show more than 70,000 distinct CDR3 sequences, 69% seen once. Sequencing was done on a sample of tumor-adjacent normal liver tissue. The receptors derive from a man in his forties or fifties with primary liver carcinoma and hepatitis B virus infection.

For this clonotype: Since a much larger clone is just one base distant, this may be a read error. As DNA, the CDR3 is TGTGCCAGCGGCTTCGGACTAGCGGGAGTGGGGGAGCAGTACTTC. Encoded protein: CASGFGLAGVGEQYF. V gene TRBV5-5 combines with J gene TRBJ2-7, with TRBD2 matching 13 bases. CDR1 and CDR2 (germline): SGHKS, YYEKEE (reference sequence). The CDR3 is 15 amino acids.

This clonotype was observed at least ten times. The chain uses TRBV28 and TRBJ2-2; D is possibly TRBD1 (6 bases). Germline values: CDR1 MDHEN, CDR2 SYDVKM. V was shortened by 3 bases and J by 5 bases, with 16 bases between the two germline ends. This CDR3 is built from 16 residues. In nucleotides, the CDR3 is TGTGCCAGCAGTTTTCCTCAGGGACACTCAACCGGGGAGCTGTTTTTT. Its translation is CASSFPQGHSTGELFF. Drawing the rest from reference TRBV28 and TRBJ2-2, the complete variable domain is DVKVTQSSRYLVKRTGEKVFLECVQDMDHENMFWYRQDPGLGLRLIYFSYDVKMKEKGDIPEGYSVSREKKERFSLILESASTNQTSMYLCASSFPQGHSTGELFFGEGSRLTVL.

Ten or more counts support this clonotype. V and J are TRBV4-1 and TRBJ2-1; D is perhaps TRBD2 (6 bases). The CDR3 spans 17 residues. Looked up from germline, CDR1 is MGHRA and CDR2 is YSYEKL. V was trimmed by 4 bases and J by 0 bases, leaving 16 bases between them. The CDR3 is CASSRGLAESSYNEQFF. The CDR3, as DNA: TGCGCCAGCAGCCGGGGCTTAGCGGAAAGCTCCTACAATGAGCAGTTCTTC.

This clonotype has only one observation. This chain links TRBV5-6 with TRBJ2-7; 8 bases align to TRBD2. The CDR3 loop spans 15 amino acids. J lost 4 bases, V lost 2 bases, and 8 bases had no gene match. Per germline, CDR1 SGHDT and CDR2 YYEEEE. This chain's CDR3 is CASSFMDSGMYEQYF. CDR3 nucleotide sequence: TGTGCCAGCAGCTTCATGGATAGCGGGATGTACGAGCAGTACTTC.

For this clonotype: A much larger clone is a single base away; this may be a read error. This chain links TRBV30 with TRBJ1-1, with 7 bases identical to TRBD1. Germline V gives CDR1 GTSNPN, CDR2 SVGIG (reference sequence). The CDR3 covers 14 residues. CDR3 region: CAWSVQGITTEVFF. The CDR3 nucleotides are TGTGCCTGGAGTGTACAGGGGATAACCACTGAAGTTTTCTTT.

Concerning this clonotype itself: At one end, the junction sequence differs from germline, possibly due to a read error. This chain links TRBV11-2 with TRBJ2-7; 9 nucleotides agree with TRBD2. CDR3 size: 16 residues. The germline V gene has CDR1 SGHAT and CDR2 FQNNGV. DNA for the CDR3: TGTGTCAGCAGCTTAGATGGGCTTAGCGGGAGCTGCGAGCAGTACTTC. It specifies CVSSLDGLSGSCEQYF.

Of note for this clonotype: Germline and junction disagree at one end, which may indicate a read error. This chain connects TRBV10-2 to TRBJ2-7; a weak D match, TRBD1 (5 bases). The germline CDR1 and CDR2 sequences are WSHSY and SAAADI. This CDR3 is 15 amino acids long. Written as DNA, the CDR3 is TGTGCCAGCAACCCTGGACAAGGGGCGGTCTACGAGCAGTACTTC. This gives the protein CASNPGQGAVYEQYF.

On this clonotype itself: A much larger clonotype is one base distant, so this may be a read error. The chain links TRBV12-3 or TRBV12-4 to TRBJ2-2, with D possibly TRBD2 on 5 matching bases. V lost 4 bases and J 6 bases, leaving 12 bases between the germline ends. The CDR3 runs to 14 residues. The CDR3 bases are TGTGCCAGCAGTTGGTGGAGGCACGCCGGGGAGCTGTTTTTT. This codes for CASSWWRHAGELFF.

J is TRBJ2-3 and V is TRBV4-3; TRBD2 matches 8 bases. Trimming cost V 2 bases and J 3 bases; bases outside gene matches: 25. Germline-derived CDR1 and CDR2 are LGHNA and YSLEER. This CDR3 has 22 residues. CDR3 nucleotides: TGCGCCAGCAGCCAACCTTCTCTCGGGACTAGGGGGAGTTACGGGGAAACAGATACGCAGTATTTT. Its protein product is CASSQPSLGTRGSYGETDTQYF.

Turning to this clonotype: Mismatch with germline at one junction end may stem from a read error. The chain joins TRBV11-2 to TRBJ2-7; tentative D call: TRBD2 (5 bases). CDR3 length equals 15 residues. CDR1 and CDR2 (germline): SGHAT, FQNNGV. DNA of the CDR3: TGTGCCAGCGGCTTCATGACCGATCGGGACTACGAGCAGTACTTC. It specifies CASGFMTDRDYEQYF.